This passage covers 11 T cell receptor beta chains from one sample sequenced in a study of a mutant IDH1 vaccine in newly diagnosed glioma (dated by TCRdb to about 2021). The time point label, read with the paper, signifies: week 5, during vaccination. A 20-mer mutant IDH1 peptide at 300 micrograms in Montanide made up each vaccine dose, which was injected subcutaneously together with topical imiquimod. Library construction relied on the immunoSEQ multiplex PCR assay. TCRdb mirrors the immuneACCESS table, restricted to in-frame sequences. Some clones are absent from its copies; in checked studies, under half trace to an unresolved V gene, and the reason for the others is unknown. Counted in this sample were 70,000 to 100,000 clones; roughly nine tenths of them appeared once. The ten largest clones represent roughly 0.6% of the sample. Which antigens these TCRs recognize remains unknown. This specimen consisted of PBMCs, obtained from a glioma patient whose treatment included an IDH1 peptide vaccine. The receptors here all came from a woman aged 45 to 65 with glioma.

CDR3 residues: CASSDIGGYEQYF. CDR3 bases: TGTGCCAGCAGTGATATAGGGGGCTACGAGCAGTACTTC. The gene calls are TRBV25-1 and TRBJ2-7; tentatively, D is TRBD1 (6 bases). Looked up from germline, CDR1 is MGHDK and CDR2 is SYGVNS. The V gene lost 3 bases and the J gene lost 3 bases, with 9 bases spanning the gap. This CDR3 contains 13 residues.

This sequence joins TRBV11-2 and TRBJ2-7; the D call may be TRBD1 or TRBD2 (5 bases each). The CDR3 is 13 residues long. With 4 bases removed from V and 3 bases from J, the gap between germline ends came to 10 bases. The V gene's germline CDR1 is SGHAT and CDR2 FQNNGV. Here the CDR3 DNA reads TGTGCCAGCAGCTGGGACGGCTACTACGAGCAGTACTTC. This gives the protein CASSWDGYYEQYF. Variable domain in full (rest from reference TRBV11-2 and TRBJ2-7): EAGVAQSPRYKIIEKRQSVAFWCNPISGHATLYWYQQILGQGPKLLIQFQNNGVVDDSQLPKDRFSAERLKGVDSTLKIQPAKLEDSAVYLCASSWDGYYEQYFGPGTRLTVT.

The J gene is TRBJ2-7, the V gene TRBV29-1; 9 bases align to TRBD1. CDR3 size: 13 residues. V was clipped by 6 bases and J by 0 bases; unmatched bases: 3. Germline lookup yields CDR1 SQVTM and CDR2 ANQGSEA. CDR3 nucleotide sequence: TGCAGCGTCCAGACAGGGGGCTCCTACGAGCAGTACTTC. Protein sequence: CSVQTGGSYEQYF.

The DNA of the CDR3 is TGTGCCAGCACCTCACAGGGTTACTATGGCTACACCTTC. It specifies CASTSQGYYGYTF. The rearrangement links TRBV6-6 to TRBJ1-2; TRBD1 is a possible D gene (6 bases). The CDR3 spans 13 residues. Germline V gives CDR1 MNHNY, CDR2 SVGAGI (reference sequence). V dropped 7 bases and J dropped 3 bases, with 12 bases sitting between them.

This clone has only a few counts. The V gene is TRBV2, the J gene TRBJ2-2; D is undetermined. The CDR3 consists of 15 residues. V shed 4 bases and J shed 1 base, with 10 bases lying between them. Germline lookup yields CDR1 SNHLY and CDR2 FYNNEI. The CDR3 protein is CASSGELLNTGELFF. Written as DNA, the CDR3 is TGTGCCAGCAGTGGAGAACTACTGAACACCGGGGAGCTGTTTTTT.

This chain uses TRBV30 with TRBJ1-2; D is ambiguous. V was cut by 4 bases and J by 8 bases, with 14 bases left in between. The CDR3 is 12 residues long. Germline lookup yields CDR1 GTSNPN and CDR2 SVGIG (reference sequence). CDR3 bases: TGTGCCTGGACGCGGGCTGATCGGGGCTACACCTTC. Its protein is CAWTRADRGYTF.

The gene calls are TRBV19 and TRBJ2-5, with 9 bases matching TRBD2. The DNA end is a closer match to TRBJ2-7, so the J assignment may be wrong. Germline V lookup: CDR1 LNHDA, CDR2 SQIVND (reference sequence). CDR3 length: 15 amino acids. CDR3 DNA sequence: TGTGCCAGCCGAGAGCTAGCGGGACCCCTCTACGAGCAGTACTTC. It is translated as CASRELAGPLYEQYF.

This clone was found once. This chain connects TRBV11-1 to TRBJ1-1; possibly TRBD1 for D (5 bases). Germline lookup yields CDR1 SGHAT and CDR2 FQDESV (reference sequence). This CDR3 contains 14 residues. V dropped 5 bases and J dropped 5 bases, with 15 bases sitting between them. The CDR3 reads CASSPLGVRTEAFF. The CDR3 DNA follows: TGTGCCAGCAGCCCTCTGGGGGTTAGGACTGAAGCTTTCTTT.

The chain has TRBV9 and TRBJ1-5; possible D gene TRBD1, 5 bases. This CDR3 contains 18 residues. V lost 0 bases, J lost 1 base, and 17 bases lay in between. In germline, CDR1 is SGDLS, CDR2 YYNGEE. The CDR3 sequence is CASSVEGPVIGSNQPQHF. In DNA, the CDR3 is TGTGCCAGCAGCGTAGAGGGGCCGGTAATCGGGAGCAATCAGCCCCAGCATTTT.

V is TRBV18 and J is TRBJ1-4; no definite D call. CDR3 length: 13 residues. From germline, CDR1 is KGHSH and CDR2 LQKENI. Trimming took off 3 bases at V and 8 bases at J, with 10 bases between the two ends. The DNA for the CDR3 is TGTGCCAGCTCACCCCCGAGCAGCGAAAAACTGTTTTTT. It codes for CASSPPSSEKLFF.

The chain uses TRBV7-9 and TRBJ2-3; no reliable D call. V was pared by 2 bases and J by 2 bases, with 11 bases between. From germline, CDR1 is SEHNR and CDR2 FQNEAQ (reference sequence). This CDR3 comprises 15 residues. The CDR3 nucleotides read TGTGCCAGCAGCTTATTCGACGGTTACACAGATACGCAGTATTTT. Translation gives CASSLFDGYTDTQYF.